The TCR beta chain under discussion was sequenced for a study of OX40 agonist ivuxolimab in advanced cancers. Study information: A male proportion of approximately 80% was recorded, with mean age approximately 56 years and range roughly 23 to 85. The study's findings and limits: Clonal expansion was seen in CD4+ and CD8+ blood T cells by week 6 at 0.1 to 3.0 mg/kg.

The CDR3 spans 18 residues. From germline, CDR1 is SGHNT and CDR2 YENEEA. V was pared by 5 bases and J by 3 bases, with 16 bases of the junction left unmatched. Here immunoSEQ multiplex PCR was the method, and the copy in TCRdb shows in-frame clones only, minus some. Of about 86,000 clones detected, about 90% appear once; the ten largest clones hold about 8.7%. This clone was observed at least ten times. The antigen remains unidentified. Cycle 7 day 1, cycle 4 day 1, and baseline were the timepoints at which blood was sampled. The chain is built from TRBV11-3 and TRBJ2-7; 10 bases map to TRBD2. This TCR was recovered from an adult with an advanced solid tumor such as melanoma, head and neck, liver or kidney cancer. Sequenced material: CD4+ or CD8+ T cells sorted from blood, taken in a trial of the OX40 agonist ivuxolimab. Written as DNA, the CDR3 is TGTGCCAGCAGCGTAACCAATCTTATAGCGGGAGGAGTCTACGAGCAGTACTTC. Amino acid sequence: CASSVTNLIAGGVYEQYF.